A selection of T cell receptor beta chains follows, all from one sample in a study of shared clonotypes between healthy human individuals. Repertoires were generated with immunoSEQ multiplex PCR, while TCRdb's copy carries only in-frame clones and drops some. The sample lists about 820,000 clones; 92% were seen once. Sample: naive CD8+ T cells sorted from blood. These receptors all stem from a man aged 30 to 45 in good health. Each CDR3 is given with its conserved first and last residue. A D gene is named only where the DNA matches it firmly. A clone size is listed for some rows: how often the clone was seen (once, few, many), or a class if it is expanded.

DNA: TGTGCCAGCAGCTTAGCCAGGGGGGTGGAGACCCAGTACTTC
CDR3: CASSLARGVETQYF
D: .
J: TRBJ2-5
V: TRBV7-9
size: .

DNA: TGTGCCAGCAGCCAGCCCGGAAAGGACAGGAATAAATCCTACGAGCAGTACTTC
CDR3: CASSQPGKDRNKSYEQYF
D: TRBD1
J: TRBJ2-7
V: TRBV16
size: .

DNA: TGTGCCAGCAGTCATTACCTAGCGGTGGGCCAAGAGACCCAGTACTTC
CDR3: CASSHYLAVGQETQYF
D: TRBD2
J: TRBJ2-5
V: TRBV13
size: .

DNA: TGTGCCAGTAGTAAAGGGCCCCCCTACAATGAGCAGTTCTTC
CDR3: CASSKGPPYNEQFF
D: .
J: TRBJ2-1
V: TRBV19
size: .

DNA: TGTGCCAGCGGGAGGGATGCCTTCTACGAGCAGTACTTC
CDR3: CASGRDAFYEQYF
D: TRBD2
J: TRBJ2-7
V: TRBV27
size: .

DNA: TGTGCCAGCAGTATCCGGGACTCCTCCTACGAGCAGTACTTC
CDR3: CASSIRDSSYEQYF
D: .
J: TRBJ2-7
V: TRBV28
size: .

DNA: TGTGCCAGCAGTTACTCGCCGGGAGAATTGTATGATGAGCAGTTCTTC
CDR3: CASSYSPGELYDEQFF
D: .
J: TRBJ2-1
V: TRBV6-6
size: .

DNA: TGTGCCAGCAGCTTATGGGAGGGGGCTTCGCACACCGGGGAGCTGTTTTTT
CDR3: CASSLWEGASHTGELFF
D: .
J: TRBJ2-2
V: TRBV7-9
size: .

DNA: TGTGCCAGTACAGGGGTTCCCTACGAGCAGTACTTC
CDR3: CASTGVPYEQYF
D: TRBD1
J: TRBJ2-7
V: TRBV7-8
size: once

DNA: TGCGCCAGCAGCCCAAACAGCGATGATATCCAGTACTTC
CDR3: CASSPNSDDIQYF
D: .
J: TRBJ2-5
V: TRBV4-3
size: .

DNA: TGTGCCAGCAGCGTAGGACTAGCCGGCTACGAGCAGTACTTC
CDR3: CASSVGLAGYEQYF
D: TRBD2
J: TRBJ2-7
V: TRBV9
size: .

DNA: TGTGCCAGCAGCTCCGATACAGATACGCAGTATTTT
CDR3: CASSSDTDTQYF
D: .
J: TRBJ2-3
V: TRBV9
size: .

DNA: TGTGCCAGCAGAGCGAGGACTAGCTCTTACAATGAGCAGTTCTTC
CDR3: CASRARTSSYNEQFF
D: TRBD2
J: TRBJ2-1
V: TRBV7-6
size: .

DNA: TGTGCCAGCAGCACCCACCGACCAGGTCAAGCCTACGAGCAGTACTTC
CDR3: CASSTHRPGQAYEQYF
D: .
J: TRBJ2-7
V: TRBV7-2
size: .

DNA: TGTGCCAGCATGGGACAGTCAAACTATGGCTACACCTTC
CDR3: CASMGQSNYGYTF
D: TRBD1
J: TRBJ1-2
V: TRBV28
size: .

DNA: TGTGCCACCAAACCCCTTAGCGGAGCCTACGAGCAGTACTTC
CDR3: CATKPLSGAYEQYF
D: .
J: TRBJ2-7
V: TRBV28
size: many

DNA: TGTGCCAGCAGCTCGGACGGACTAGCGGGATACAATGAGCAGTTCTTC
CDR3: CASSSDGLAGYNEQFF
D: TRBD2
J: TRBJ2-1
V: TRBV7-2
size: .

DNA: TGCGCCAGCAGCCAATACGTACCTTATACGCAGTATTTT
CDR3: CASSQYVPYTQYF
D: .
J: TRBJ2-3
V: TRBV4-1
size: .

DNA: TGCGCCAGCAGTGAGCGGGACAGGGGGCCCAACAATGAGCAGTTCTTC
CDR3: CASSERDRGPNNEQFF
D: TRBD1
J: TRBJ2-1
V: TRBV10-2
size: .

DNA: TGCGCCAGCAGCTTCAAGACTAGCGGGAGTTACGAGCAGTACTTC
CDR3: CASSFKTSGSYEQYF
D: TRBD2
J: TRBJ2-7
V: TRBV5-1
size: .

DNA: TGTGCCAGCAGCTTAGCGACAGGGAGCCTCGAGCAGTACTTC
CDR3: CASSLATGSLEQYF
D: TRBD1
J: TRBJ2-7
V: TRBV11-2
size: .

DNA: TGTGCCAGCAGCTTATTGGATCAGCCCCAGCATTTT
CDR3: CASSLLDQPQHF
D: .
J: TRBJ1-5
V: TRBV7-9
size: once

DNA: TGTGCCAGCAGCAATCCTAGCGGGAGAAAATCCTACGAGCAGTACTTC
CDR3: CASSNPSGRKSYEQYF
D: TRBD2
J: TRBJ2-7
V: TRBV13
size: .

DNA: TGCGCCAGCAGCTTGCTAGAAAATACGCAGTATTTT
CDR3: CASSLLENTQYF
D: .
J: TRBJ2-3
V: TRBV5-1
size: .

DNA: TGTGCCAGCAGCCTAGGCGGGTTAGCCTACGAGCAGTACTTC
CDR3: CASSLGGLAYEQYF
D: .
J: TRBJ2-7
V: TRBV7-2
size: .

DNA: TGTGCCAGCAGTTTCGGCGACACGTACAATGAGCAGTTCTTC
CDR3: CASSFGDTYNEQFF
D: .
J: TRBJ2-1
V: TRBV27
size: .

DNA: TGTGCCAGCTCACCCGCTAGCGGGTATGCTCGGGATACGCAGTATTTT
CDR3: CASSPASGYARDTQYF
D: TRBD2
J: TRBJ2-3
V: TRBV18
size: .

DNA: TGTGCCAGCAGCGAGAGGGGGGTAGAGACCCAGTACTTC
CDR3: CASSERGVETQYF
D: .
J: TRBJ2-5
V: TRBV9
size: .

DNA: TGTGCCAGCAGCTTTTCCGGGACAGAAGTTTTGGCCAAAAACATTCAGTACTTC
CDR3: CASSFSGTEVLAKNIQYF
D: TRBD1
J: TRBJ2-4
V: TRBV7-9
size: .

DNA: TGTGCCAGCGAGCTTCGACCGGGACAGGGGTTGACAGATACGCAGTATTTT
CDR3: CASELRPGQGLTDTQYF
D: TRBD1
J: TRBJ2-3
V: TRBV5-8
size: .

DNA: TGTGCCAGCAGGGGTTTAGCGTTGCCCTATGGCTACACCTTC
CDR3: CASRGLALPYGYTF
D: .
J: TRBJ1-2
V: TRBV5-5
size: .

DNA: TGTGCCAGCAGTTTAGGTGGAACACTAGCGGGAAACCAGCAGTACTTC
CDR3: CASSLGGTLAGNQQYF
D: TRBD2
J: TRBJ2-7
V: TRBV27
size: .

DNA: TGTGCCAGCAGTGAACGACGGACGGATGAAAAACTGTTTTTT
CDR3: CASSERRTDEKLFF
D: .
J: TRBJ1-4
V: TRBV28
size: .

DNA: TGTGCCAGCAGCGTCCTTAGCGGGGTACTCTACGAGCAGTACTTC
CDR3: CASSVLSGVLYEQYF
D: TRBD2
J: TRBJ2-7
V: TRBV14
size: .

DNA: TGTGCCAGCAGCCCGCTCGATAGCAATCAGCCCCAGCATTTT
CDR3: CASSPLDSNQPQHF
D: .
J: TRBJ1-5
V: TRBV6-5
size: few

DNA: TGTGCCAGCCGGGCCGGTGAGCAGTTCTTC
CDR3: CASRAGEQFF
D: .
J: TRBJ2-1
V: TRBV7-9
size: .

DNA: TGTGCCAGCAGGGGACAGAGCTCCTACAATGAGCAGTTCTTC
CDR3: CASRGQSSYNEQFF
D: TRBD1
J: TRBJ2-1
V: TRBV5-6
size: .

DNA: TGTGCCAGCAGCTCCTTAGCGGGGACGAACACCGGGGAGCTGTTTTTT
CDR3: CASSSLAGTNTGELFF
D: TRBD2
J: TRBJ2-2
V: TRBV9
size: .

DNA: TGTGCCAGCAGCTCGGAGACCTCTGAGACCCAGTACTTC
CDR3: CASSSETSETQYF
D: .
J: TRBJ2-5
V: TRBV5-8
size: .

DNA: TGCGCCAGCAGTGAGAGGGGACTAGCGGAGCAAAGGCTAGGGACCGGGGAGCTGTTTTTT
CDR3: CASSERGLAEQRLGTGELFF
D: TRBD2
J: TRBJ2-2
V: TRBV10-1
size: .

DNA: TGTGCCAGCAGCTCGGGACAGGGGGGACACAATGAGCAGTTCTTC
CDR3: CASSSGQGGHNEQFF
D: TRBD1
J: TRBJ2-1
V: TRBV13
size: .

DNA: TGTGCCAGCTCACCAAAAAAGGGGGGGGCTAACTATGGCTACACCTTC
CDR3: CASSPKKGGANYGYTF
D: .
J: TRBJ1-2
V: TRBV18
size: .

DNA: TGCAGCGTCTGGGCTAATGAAAAACTGTTTTTT
CDR3: CSVWANEKLFF
D: .
J: TRBJ1-4
V: TRBV29-1
size: .

DNA: TGTGCCAGCAGTTTATTCTCGGGACTAGAAAATGAGCAGTTCTTC
CDR3: CASSLFSGLENEQFF
D: TRBD2
J: TRBJ2-1
V: TRBV27
size: .

DNA: TGTGCCACGGGCCGGGACAGTATTTCCTACGAGCAGTACTTC
CDR3: CATGRDSISYEQYF
D: TRBD1
J: TRBJ2-7
V: TRBV10-3
size: .

DNA: TGTGCCAGCAGTTTGGTCAGAATCAATCAGCCCCAGCATTTT
CDR3: CASSLVRINQPQHF
D: .
J: TRBJ1-5
V: TRBV28
size: .

DNA: TGTGCCAGCAGTTTAGGGGTCGGGGCGACTAGCGGGTCCGTCTACGAGCAGTACTTC
CDR3: CASSLGVGATSGSVYEQYF
D: TRBD2
J: TRBJ2-7
V: TRBV27
size: .

DNA: TGTGCCAGCAGTGCAACTCCCACAGGGGTTAGGTACGAGCAGTACTTC
CDR3: CASSATPTGVRYEQYF
D: TRBD1
J: TRBJ2-7
V: TRBV28
size: .

DNA: TGTGCCAGCAGCCCGGGACTAGCGGGAGGAACAGGGCAGTTCTTC
CDR3: CASSPGLAGGTGQFF
D: TRBD2
J: TRBJ2-1
V: TRBV7-6
size: .

DNA: TGTGCCAGCAGCTTAAGTAGTAAGGGGGACAGCCATGGCTACACCTTC
CDR3: CASSLSSKGDSHGYTF
D: TRBD1
J: TRBJ1-2
V: TRBV7-9
size: once

DNA: TGTGCCAGCAGCCAAGGGGGGACTATCGATAACACAGATACGCAGTATTTT
CDR3: CASSQGGTIDNTDTQYF
D: TRBD2
J: TRBJ2-3
V: TRBV4-2
size: .

DNA: TGTGCCAGCCAGACATATGGGAATCAGCCCCAGCATTTT
CDR3: CASQTYGNQPQHF
D: .
J: TRBJ1-5
V: TRBV6-1
size: once

DNA: TGCGCCAGCAGCCAGGATAATTACAGGGAAGGGGAGCTGTTTTTT
CDR3: CASSQDNYREGELFF
D: .
J: TRBJ2-2
V: TRBV4-1
size: .

DNA: TGTGCCAGCAGTTCGTCGACAAGACAGCCCCAGCATTTT
CDR3: CASSSSTRQPQHF
D: .
J: TRBJ1-5
V: TRBV27
size: once

DNA: TGCGCCAGCAGCGATCGACAGGGTCCCCTCTACGAGCAGTACTTC
CDR3: CASSDRQGPLYEQYF
D: TRBD1
J: TRBJ2-7
V: TRBV5-1
size: .

DNA: TGCGCCAGCAGCGAAAATACAGGATCCTACGAGCAGTACTTC
CDR3: CASSENTGSYEQYF
D: .
J: TRBJ2-7
V: TRBV5-1
size: .

DNA: TGTGCCAGTAGTCCCAGGGTTATGAATGAGCAGTTCTTC
CDR3: CASSPRVMNEQFF
D: .
J: TRBJ2-1
V: TRBV19
size: .

DNA: TGTGCCAGCAGCCGGGACAGGGCTGGGGCCAACGTCCTGACTTTC
CDR3: CASSRDRAGANVLTF
D: TRBD1
J: TRBJ2-6
V: TRBV28
size: .

DNA: TGTGCCAGCAGCGACGAGGGGGCGCCAGCCTACGAGCAGTACTTC
CDR3: CASSDEGAPAYEQYF
D: TRBD1
J: TRBJ2-7
V: TRBV7-8
size: .